The rows below give T cell receptor beta chains drawn from one sample of a study of early T cells in non-severe SARS-CoV-2 infection. TCRdb ran MiXCR on the 5' RACE reads and lists one entry per CDR3 protein. The data contain some 82,000 distinct CDR3 sequences, less than 8% of them singletons. Sequences were obtained from whole blood. The receptors were gathered from an adult who was a healthcare worker with PCR-confirmed SARS-CoV-2 infection or an uninfected control (not recorded which). Both conserved end residues are part of each CDR3. A D gene is named only where the DNA matches it firmly. The listing skips clone size in some rows; elsewhere it reads once, few, many or a size class.

many | TRBJ2-7 | TRBD1 | TRBV5-1 | TGCGCCAGCAGTCGCGGACAGGGGGCGAGCGAGCAGTACTTC | CASSRGQGASEQYF
many | TRBJ2-5 | NA | TRBV7-9 | TGTGCCAGCAGCTTAGAGGGGGGTCAGACCCAGTACTTC | CASSLEGGQTQYF
many | TRBJ2-3 | NA | TRBV7-2 | TGTGCCAGCAGCCCACACCCCGGGCAGACTAGCACAGATACGCAGTATTTT | CASSPHPGQTSTDTQYF
many | TRBJ2-7 | TRBD2 | TRBV20-1 | TGCAGTGCTTCCCGGCTAGCGGCCCCCTACGAGCAGTACTTC | CSASRLAAPYEQYF
many | TRBJ2-3 | TRBD2 | TRBV6-5 | TGTGCCAGCAGTTACGGCGGGAGGAGGACAGATACGCAGTATTTT | CASSYGGRRTDTQYF
many | TRBJ1-2 | NA | TRBV7-2 | TGTGCCAGCAGCCCGCCGACACCTAACTATGGCTACACCTTC | CASSPPTPNYGYTF
many | TRBJ2-3 | TRBD2 | TRBV12-3/TRBV12-4 | TGTGCCAGCAGTCCCCTAGCGGGGGGCACAGATACGCAGTATTTT | CASSPLAGGTDTQYF
few | TRBJ2-2 | TRBD1 | TRBV12-3/TRBV12-4 | TGTGCCAGCAGTCCCTCGACGGGACAGGAGGCCGGGGAGCTGTTTTTT | CASSPSTGQEAGELFF
many | TRBJ1-2 | TRBD1 | TRBV7-2 | TGTGCCAGCAGCTCGCGGCTTGGACAGGTTTTCCCTGGCTACACCTTC | CASSSRLGQVFPGYTF
few | TRBJ2-1 | TRBD2 | TRBV12-3/TRBV12-4 | TGTGCCAGCAGTTTCCGGGAGGGCCTCCATGAGCAGTTCTTC | CASSFREGLHEQFF
NA | TRBJ2-2 | TRBD1 | TRBV18 | TGTGCCAGCTCACCTTTAGGGGGCAAGAACACCGGGGAGCTGTTTTTT | CASSPLGGKNTGELFF
few | TRBJ1-1 | TRBD1 | TRBV4-1 | TGCGCCAGCAGCCAAGGACAGGGGGCAAGTGAAGCTTTCTTT | CASSQGQGASEAFF
many | TRBJ1-1 | NA | TRBV28 | TGTGCCAGCAGTTTAATCGGGCCTAACACTGAAGCTTTCTTT | CASSLIGPNTEAFF
NA | TRBJ2-3 | NA | TRBV5-1 | TGCGCCAGCAGCTTGGGCACAGGGACCACAGATACGCAGTATTTT | CASSLGTGTTDTQYF